Listed below are T cell receptor beta chains from one sample, sequenced in a study of CD8+CD57+ T cells in acquired aplastic anemia. TCRdb ran MiXCR on the reads and lists one entry per CDR3 protein. The table lists 160,000 or so distinct CDR3 sequences, 48% of them singletons, with 25% to 35% in the top ten. The source material was sorted CD4+, CD8+, or CD8+CD57+ T cells (not recorded which) from PBMCs. The source is a human donor with aplastic anemia. Each CDR3 is given with its conserved first and last residue. The D gene is left open where the match is weak. Some rows have no size entry. The others give once, few or many, or a class for an expanded clone.

>-|TRBV12-3/TRBV12-4|TRBJ1-2|-
CASGRWTYGYTF
TGTGCCAGCGGAAGGTGGACGTACGGCTACACCTTC
>-|TRBV20-1|TRBJ2-7|-
CSAWGVANRQYF
TGCAGTGCTTGGGGGGTAGCGAACCGTCAGTACTTC
>-|TRBV2|TRBJ2-7|-
CASSDRDYEQYF
TGTGCCAGCAGTGACAGGGATTACGAGCAGTACTTC
>many|TRBV2|TRBJ2-1|-
CASSSGGRLPYNEQFF
TGTGCCAGCAGTTCAGGTGGGCGCCTACCCTACAATGAGCAGTTCTTC
>many|TRBV20-1|TRBJ2-3|TRBD2
CSALPPGLASTDTQYF
TGCAGTGCCCTTCCCCCGGGACTAGCTAGCACAGATACGCAGTATTTT
>-|TRBV11-2|TRBJ2-7|TRBD2
CASSTGLAGGWYEQYF
TGTGCCAGCAGCACGGGACTAGCCGGAGGGTGGTACGAGCAGTACTTC
>-|TRBV15|TRBJ2-3|-
CATSKGDSTDTQYF
TGTGCCACGTCTAAGGGGGATAGCACAGATACGCAGTATTTT
>-|TRBV7-2|TRBJ1-5|-
CASSFPLEPQHF
TGTGCCAGCAGCTTTCCCCTAGAGCCCCAGCATTTT
>-|TRBV20-1|TRBJ2-5|-
CSASGGQETQYF
TGCAGTGCTTCTGGGGGGCAAGAGACCCAGTACTTC
>many|TRBV5-1|TRBJ2-7|-
CASSGDMDHYEQYF
TGCGCCAGCAGCGGTGACATGGACCATTACGAGCAGTACTTC
>-|TRBV6-2/TRBV6-3|TRBJ2-6|TRBD1
CASNWGGQGASGANVLTF
TGTGCCAGCAATTGGGGGGGACAGGGGGCTTCTGGGGCCAACGTCCTGACTTTC
>-|TRBV5-4|TRBJ2-7|TRBD1
CASSSGQGTRAEQYF
TGTGCCAGCAGCAGCGGACAGGGGACCCGGGCCGAGCAGTACTTC
>-|TRBV19|TRBJ1-1|-
CASSRYGGTGTEAFF
TGTGCCAGTAGCCGATACGGGGGGACGGGCACTGAAGCTTTCTTT
>once|TRBV25-1|TRBJ2-3|-
CASRARGTSTDTQYF
TGTGCCAGCAGGGCCAGGGGGACTAGCACAGATACGCAGTATTTT
>-|TRBV2|TRBJ2-5|TRBD1
CATTGGDETQYF
TGTGCCACGACAGGGGGCGACGAGACCCAGTACTTC
>many|TRBV7-8|TRBJ1-2|-
CASSLTVLPGVYGYTF
TGTGCCAGCAGCTTAACGGTCTTGCCAGGGGTTTATGGCTACACCTTC
>-|TRBV29-1|TRBJ2-3|-
CSVKGSSRDTDTQYF
TGCAGCGTTAAGGGCTCCTCGAGAGACACAGATACGCAGTATTTT
>many|TRBV2|TRBJ2-2|-
CASGGAGELFF
TGTGCCAGCGGAGGGGCCGGGGAGCTGTTTTTT
>-|TRBV7-6|TRBJ2-7|-
CASSAGAYEQYF
TGTGCCAGCAGCGCAGGGGCCTACGAGCAGTACTTC
>-|TRBV10-3|TRBJ1-1|TRBD1
CAIRGQENTEAFF
TGTGCCATCAGGGGACAGGAGAACACTGAAGCTTTCTTT
>few|TRBV27|TRBJ2-2|-
CVSSLQVVAGELFF
TGTGTCAGCAGTTTACAGGTCGTAGCCGGGGAGCTGTTTTTT
>-|TRBV14|TRBJ1-6|TRBD1
CAGRGQGNSPLHF
TGTGCCGGCAGGGGACAGGGGAATTCACCCCTCCACTTT
>many|TRBV11-2|TRBJ2-7|-
CASSLGKLAPYVYEQYF
TGTGCCAGCAGCTTAGGAAAGCTAGCGCCATACGTCTACGAGCAGTACTTC
>few|TRBV7-9|TRBJ1-3|-
CASSPKVRVGNTIYF
TGTGCCAGCAGCCCGAAGGTCAGGGTTGGAAACACCATATATTTT
>-|TRBV9|TRBJ1-2|-
CASSVGTF
TGTGCCAGCAGCGTAGGAACCTTC
>-|TRBV7-8|TRBJ2-7|TRBD1
CASSLTGLSYEQYF
TGTGCCAGCAGCCTGACAGGGCTCTCCTACGAGCAGTACTTC
>-|TRBV5-6|TRBJ2-3|-
CASSLSGVGTDTQYF
TGTGCCAGCAGCTTGTCGGGAGTTGGCACAGATACGCAGTATTTT
>-|TRBV7-8|TRBJ2-5|-
CASSSAEGLTRYF
TGTGCCAGCAGCTCAGCGGAGGGCTTGACCCGGTACTTC
>-|TRBV9|TRBJ2-1|-
CASSVGSLGAQFF
TGTGCCAGCAGCGTGGGTAGCCTCGGTGCGCAGTTCTTC
>-|TRBV7-9|TRBJ2-7|TRBD1
CASSLRGLRSYEQYF
TGTGCCAGCAGCCTAAGGGGGCTACGCTCCTACGAGCAGTACTTC
>many|TRBV6-1|TRBJ2-7|-
CASSEDHTYEQYF
TGTGCCAGCAGTGAGGACCATACCTACGAGCAGTACTTC